This T cell receptor (beta chain) was captured in a study of cytomegalovirus exposure and HLA in healthy donors. The primer mix had 60 Vbeta and 13 Jbeta primers. The protocol was immunoSEQ multiplex PCR, while the TCRdb copy is restricted to in-frame clones and leaves out a portion. This repertoire shows under 250,000 clones, roughly 78% found once; its top ten account for around 0.44%. From germline, CDR1 is SGHRS and CDR2 YFSETQ. The CDR3 covers 14 residues. V lost 2 bases, J lost 6 bases, and 5 bases stayed unmatched. The chain recombines TRBV5-1 with TRBJ1-1; 9 positions match TRBD1. Sequencing was done on a sample of PBMCs. The clonotype originates from a boy between 10 and 17 years old in good health and CMV-seronegative. The CDR3 reads CASSLGQGIPEAFF. The CDR3 nucleotides are TGCGCCAGCAGCTTAGGACAGGGGATACCTGAAGCTTTCTTT.